The T cell receptor beta chain under discussion was sequenced for a study of neurological immune-mediated disorders. This clonotype was counted at least ten times. MiXCR, run by TCRdb on the 5' RACE reads, gives a single entry per CDR3 protein. Counted here are approximately 82,000 distinct CDR3 sequences, 11% to 15% occurring once; the ten biggest clones make up nearly 7%. Trimming cost V 5 bases and J 4 bases; bases outside gene matches: 13. The CDR3 is made up of 16 amino acids. Germline values: CDR1 SGHTA, CDR2 FQGNSA. The source material was PBMCs. The sequence derives from a woman aged 50 to 60 in good health. The chain joins TRBV7-2 to TRBJ2-5, with 7 bases aligning to TRBD1. Here the CDR3 DNA reads TGTGCCAGCAGCCCCTCTTCCACAGGGGTAGGAGAGACCCAGTACTTC. Its protein product is CASSPSSTGVGETQYF.